One T cell receptor (beta chain) is described in this entry. What it binds is unknown. The data originate from a study of Tregs in tolerant kidney transplant recipients. Study-wide points: The most relevant donor-specific Treg TCRbeta repertoire apparently came from expansion with activated donor B cells.

Assay: immunoSEQ multiplex PCR; the TCRdb copy retains only in-frame clones and omits some. The sample lists about 61,000 clones; approximately 83% were seen once. Germline CDR1 is MNHEY and CDR2 is SMNVEV (reference sequence). V was trimmed by 8 bases and J by 9 bases, leaving 23 bases between them. CDR3 length: 15 amino acids. Unstimulated Tregs (CD4+CD25+CD127-) and CD4+CD25- non-Tregs were sorted from PBMCs. The chain employs TRBV27 and TRBJ2-1, with a weak D call TRBD2 (6 bases). The receptor's source is a human donor who received a combined kidney and bone marrow transplant. The sample was Tregs from blood, taken before the transplant. The CDR3 reads CASGKTGLLSGEQFF. CDR3 in DNA: TGTGCCAGCGGAAAAACGGGACTCCTATCCGGTGAGCAGTTCTTC.